The 13 T cell receptor beta chains in this list originate from one sample, sequenced in a study of blood T cells in healthy people across ages (dated by TCRdb to about 2015). The receptor library was made with 5' RACE. Instrument on record: Illumina HiSeq 2500. A second PCR of 7 to 11 cycles was performed with a sample-barcoded 5' primer and a J-beta primer mix. TCRdb reanalyzed the raw reads on its own, using fastp at Q25 for trimming and MiXCR for clone calling, and kept in-frame beta chains. All rows with the same CDR3 protein become a single entry with the most common DNA and genes. The sample records fewer than 900,000 distinct CDR3 sequences, roughly 41% of which are singletons. The leading ten clones occupy more than 20% of the sample. Material: blood. The receptor set was obtained from a woman in her sixties or seventies in good health.

The rearrangement joins TRBV6-5 to TRBJ2-5; 8 bases line up with TRBD2. The CDR3 loop spans 14 amino acids. Trimming cost V 4 bases and J 1 base; bases outside gene matches: 2. Germline assignment: CDR1 MNHEY and CDR2 SVGAGI. The CDR3 DNA reads TGTGCCAGCAGTTGGACTAGCAGCCAAGAGACCCAGTACTTC. It yields the protein CASSWTSSQETQYF.

This sequence joins TRBV29-1 and TRBJ2-5; D may be TRBD2 (5 bases). The germline V gene encodes CDR1 SQVTM and CDR2 ANQGSEA. The ends were cut back, 4 bases at V and 1 base at J, with 16 bases in the middle. The CDR3 has 15 residues. CDR3 DNA sequence: TGCAGCGTTGCTCCAGCTAGCCTAAGCCAAGAGACCCAGTACTTC. As protein: CSVAPASLSQETQYF. The complete variable domain, with remaining parts taken from reference TRBV29-1 and TRBJ2-5, reads SAVISQKPSRDICQRGTSLTIQCQVDSQVTMMFWYRQQPGQSLTLIATANQGSEATYESGFVIDKFPISRPNLTFSTLTVSNMSPEDSSIYLCSVAPASLSQETQYFGPGTRLLVL.

In this sample, this clonotype turned up a few times. A much larger clone lies one base from this, so it may be a read error. The chain joins TRBV29-1 to TRBJ2-5; D unresolved. The J call may be mistaken, given a closer DNA end match to TRBJ2-1. Germline CDR1 SQVTM, CDR2 ANQGSEA. The CDR3 is 14 amino acids. The CDR3, as DNA: TGCAGCGTTGAAGATAAGGCGGACCAAGAGACCCAGTTCTTC. Protein sequence: CSVEDKADQETQFF.

The chain links TRBV20-1 to TRBJ1-2; TRBD1 aligns across 9 bases. The CDR3 is 16 amino acids. CDR1 and CDR2 (germline): DFQATT, SNEGSKA (reference sequence). J was trimmed by 5 bases and V by 2 bases; bases with no gene match: 12. CDR3 sequence reads: CSARLPRTGVWYGYTF. The CDR3 region has the DNA TGCAGTGCTAGACTACCCCGGACAGGGGTTTGGTATGGCTACACCTTC.

The chain has TRBV5-1 and TRBJ2-7; D call uncertain. V gave up 4 bases and J gave up 1 base, with 15 bases separating them. CDR1 is SGHRS and CDR2 is YFSETQ in the germline V gene. The CDR3 has 15 residues. In nucleotides, the CDR3 is TGCGCCAGCAGCCCGACCCCAGGAATATCCTACGAGCAGTACTTC. Translation: CASSPTPGISYEQYF. Full variable domain (rest looked up from reference TRBV5-1 and TRBJ2-7): KAGVTQTPRYLIKTRGQQVTLSCSPISGHRSVSWYQQTPGQGLQFLFEYFSETQRNKGNFPGRFSGRQFSNSRSEMNVSTLELGDSALYLCASSPTPGISYEQYFGPGTRLTVT.

The chain recombines TRBV20-1 with TRBJ1-6; 8 bases fit TRBD1. CDR1 DFQATT and CDR2 SNEGSKA come from the germline V gene (reference sequence). V lost 3 bases and J lost 6; bases outside the gene matches: 4. The CDR3 totals 14 residues. CDR3 sequence: CSARETGANSPLHF. DNA for the CDR3: TGCAGTGCTAGGGAGACAGGGGCTAATTCACCCCTCCACTTT.

The chain combines TRBV20-1 with TRBJ2-3; D not certain. The germline V and J ends were trimmed by 1 base and 0 bases, with 5 bases remaining between them. The CDR3 covers 13 residues. CDR1 and CDR2 from the germline V gene are DFQATT and SNEGSKA (reference sequence). Here the CDR3 reads CSARVSSTDTQYF. In nucleotides, the CDR3 is TGCAGTGCTAGAGTTTCTAGCACAGATACGCAGTATTTT.

The CDR3 sequence is CASSEVGVRLLRDEQFF. CDR3 nucleotide sequence: TGTGCCAGCAGTGAAGTAGGAGTGAGACTACTTAGGGATGAGCAGTTCTTC. V gene TRBV2 combines with J gene TRBJ2-1; weak D call: TRBD2 (5 bases). This CDR3 is 17 amino acids long. Per the germline V gene, CDR1 is SNHLY and CDR2 is FYNNEI. Between the trimmed V and J ends, which lost 1 base and 8 bases, there was a span of 21 bases.

This clonotype was recorded many times. The rearrangement links TRBV5-1 to TRBJ2-3; 7 positions match TRBD1. CDR1 and CDR2 (germline): SGHRS, YFSETQ. This CDR3 contains 14 residues. V gave up 7 bases and J gave up 2 bases; unmatched junction bases: 7. The CDR3 here is CASAPGQPTDTQYF. The CDR3, as DNA: TGCGCCAGCGCCCCGGGACAGCCCACAGATACGCAGTATTTT.

As concerns this clonotype: A much larger clone differs by one base, so this may be a read error. V and J are TRBV4-3 and TRBJ2-7; D is possibly TRBD2 (6 bases). This CDR3 has 16 amino acids. CDR1 is LGHNA and CDR2 is YSLEER in the germline V gene. CDR3 in DNA: TGCGCCAGCAGCCACCTCCCGGGAGCCTCGTCATACGGGCAGTACTTC. Protein: CASSHLPGASSYGQYF.

This clonotype has just a few counts. This rearrangement joins TRBV20-1 to TRBJ2-1; 12 bases align to TRBD2. The J call is in doubt because the DNA end fits TRBJ2-7 better. The CDR3 contains 15 residues. CDR1 is DFQATT and CDR2 is SNEGSKA in the germline V gene (reference sequence). CDR3 residues: CSAKTSGSSYNEQYF. The CDR3 coding sequence is TGCAGTGCTAAGACTAGCGGGAGCTCCTACAATGAGCAGTACTTC.

V gene TRBV27 combines with J gene TRBJ2-1, with a tentative D call TRBD1 (6 bases). The tail of the sequence fits TRBJ2-7 better, so the J call may be wrong. The CDR3 has 15 residues. Germline CDR1 reads MNHEY; CDR2 reads SMNVEV (reference sequence). The CDR3 DNA reads TGTGCCAGCAGTTTAGCCCAGGGGTCCTACAATGAGCAGTACTTC. Protein sequence: CASSLAQGSYNEQYF.

The chain couples TRBV20-1 to TRBJ2-3; D possibly matches TRBD1 or TRBD2 (6 bases each). The CDR3 covers 14 residues. The germline V and J ends were trimmed by 6 bases and 3 bases, with 16 bases remaining between them. Germline V gives CDR1 DFQATT, CDR2 SNEGSKA (reference sequence). Here the CDR3 DNA reads TGCAGTGCCCCGCGGGACAAGGGGACAGATACGCAGTATTTT. It is translated as CSAPRDKGTDTQYF.